These 9 T cell receptor beta chains share one sample of origin, sequenced in a study of CD4+ T cells in melanoma. Here immunoSEQ multiplex PCR was the method, and the copy in TCRdb shows in-frame clones only, minus some. This sample has about 18,000 clones, with 83% found just once. The sample comprised cells from a culture (not recorded whether cultured in vitro). These receptors all come from a human donor with melanoma.

The chain is built from TRBV5-1 and TRBJ2-3; D gene ambiguous. The CDR3 totals 15 residues. Germline-derived CDR1 and CDR2 are SGHRS and YFSETQ. Deletions cut 0 bases from V and 1 base from J, with 9 bases between. CDR3 residues: CASSLESTGTDTQYF. The CDR3 DNA sequence: TGCGCCAGCAGCTTGGAGAGCACCGGCACAGATACGCAGTATTTT.

The chain has TRBV15 and TRBJ2-7, with 12 bases identical to TRBD1. Germline CDR1 reads LNHNV; CDR2 reads YYDKDF (reference sequence). CDR3 length: 15 residues. With 1 base clipped from V and 5 bases from J, the junction kept 3 bases outside the gene matches. This CDR3 is CATSRGGTGGDEQYF. The CDR3 DNA reads TGTGCCACCAGCAGAGGGGGGACAGGGGGCGACGAGCAGTACTTC.

The V call is TRBV11-2, the J call TRBJ2-2; TRBD2 aligns across 9 bases. The CDR3 runs to 17 residues. Germline V CDR1 and CDR2: SGHAT, FQNNGV. V trimming: 2 bases; J trimming: 5 bases; junction bases outside the gene matches: 9. The CDR3 region has the DNA TGTGCCAGCAGCTTACCCCAGACTAGCGGCAAAACCGGGGAGCTGTTTTTT. It yields the protein CASSLPQTSGKTGELFF.

This clone was found once. This chain connects TRBV4-1 to TRBJ2-2, with 9 bases matching TRBD1. Germline values: CDR1 MGHRA, CDR2 YSYEKL. The junction had 4 bases not matched to a gene; V was cut back by 4 bases and J by 4 bases. This CDR3 is built from 15 residues. The CDR3 reads CASSLGQGATGELFF. For the CDR3, the DNA is TGCGCCAGCAGCCTGGGACAGGGCGCCACCGGGGAGCTGTTTTTT.

The chain carries TRBV29-1 and TRBJ1-1; D remains unclear. The germline V gene has CDR1 SQVTM and CDR2 ANQGSEA. The CDR3 contains 13 residues. V lost 4 bases to trimming and J lost 5 bases, with 14 bases between them. Here the CDR3 DNA reads TGCAGCGTTGGGAAAGGATTGGGGACTGAAGCTTTCTTT. Its translation is CSVGKGLGTEAFF.

The genes are TRBV5-5 and TRBJ1-1; possibly TRBD1 for D (5 bases). V was cut by 5 bases and J by 7 bases, with 15 bases left in between. Germline V gene lookup returns CDR1 SGHKS and CDR2 YYEKEE (reference sequence). The CDR3 loop spans 13 amino acids. The CDR3 bases are TGTGCCAGCAGACGCACCGGGGCGCTTGAAGCTTTCTTT. This translates into CASRRTGALEAFF.

The chain is built from TRBV6-1 and TRBJ2-1; tentatively, D is TRBD1 (6 bases). CDR1 MNHNS and CDR2 SASEGT come from the germline V gene. V was cut by 4 bases and J by 7 bases, with 8 bases left in between. This CDR3 has 12 amino acids. The CDR3 nucleotides are TGTGCCAGCAGTGTACAGGGAAATGAGCAGTTCTTC. Its translation is CASSVQGNEQFF.

The chain has TRBV9 and TRBJ1-1; D is possibly TRBD1 (5 bases). With 0 bases removed from V and 4 bases from J, the gap between germline ends came to 16 bases. This CDR3 comprises 16 residues. Germline CDR1 SGDLS, CDR2 YYNGEE. The CDR3 here is CASSVDGGGGGTEAFF. For the CDR3, the DNA is TGTGCCAGCAGCGTAGACGGGGGTGGGGGAGGCACTGAAGCTTTCTTT.

The chain carries TRBV18 and TRBJ2-7, with D perhaps matching TRBD2 (6 bases). Trimming stripped 4 bases from V and 4 bases from J, with 11 bases between. The CDR3 is 13 residues long. The germline V gene has CDR1 KGHSH and CDR2 LQKENI. This chain's CDR3 is CASSHGDSYEQYF. Here the CDR3 DNA reads TGTGCCAGCTCACACGGGGACTCGTACGAGCAGTACTTC.